What follows describes a single TCR beta chain. As yet, its antigen is unknown. Generated by immunoSEQ multiplex PCR, the TCRdb table keeps only in-frame clones and is missing some. The data show 2 million to 2.5 million clones, roughly 90% seen once. The record originates from a study of shared clonotypes between healthy human individuals. General study points: Memory subsets generally showed smaller estimated richness than naive subsets did. The diversity represented, both genetic and in exposure history, was limited by few donors.

Healthy and HIV-negative, the adult donors had no recent acute infections or vaccinations. A CD45RA-negative memory subset and a CD45RA+ naive subset were separated from the CD4+ cells. The sample taken for sequencing was naive CD4+ T cells from PBMCs. Subset: CD45RA+ positively selected. This clonotype was obtained from a young man in good health. Some clones in this sample may be carry-over from other donors' samples.

The CDR3 sequence is CASSYRRQGLDEQFF. DNA for the CDR3: TGTGCCAGCAGCTACCGGAGACAGGGGCTAGATGAGCAGTTCTTC. The rearrangement links TRBV7-9 to TRBJ2-1, with TRBD1 matching over 8 bases. Germline CDR1 and CDR2: SEHNR and FQNEAQ (reference sequence). CDR3 length: 15 residues. The V and J ends lost 4 bases and 8 bases, in that order; junction bases with no gene match: 10. The full variable domain, rest sourced from reference TRBV7-9 and TRBJ2-1, is DTGVSQNPRHKITKRGQNVTFRCDPISEHNRLYWYRQTLGQGPEFLTYFQNEAQLEKSRLLSDRFSAERPKGSFSTLEIQRTEQGDSAMYLCASSYRRQGLDEQFFGPGTRLTVL.